This is a list of T cell receptor beta chains from one sample in a study of T cell responses to AZD1222 COVID-19 vaccine. Assay used: immunoSEQ multiplex PCR; TCRdb lists only in-frame clones, some missing. The table includes about 150,000 clones, 90% detected once. Sample: peripheral blood, taken on day 0 of AZD1222 vaccination. The receptor source for this set is an adult in good health. CDR3s include the opening cysteine and the closing phenylalanine or tryptophan. Some rows mark clone size as missing; the rest say once, few, many or name a class of expanded clone.

j_gene: TRBJ1-1
abundance: NA
v_gene: TRBV19
len: 15
CDR3aa: CASSKLTGTGTEAFF

j_gene: TRBJ1-5
abundance: NA
v_gene: TRBV5-1
len: 15
CDR3aa: CASSLGGQVNQPQHF

j_gene: TRBJ1-6
abundance: NA
v_gene: TRBV4-3
len: 16
CDR3aa: CASSQEGNHAASPLHF

j_gene: TRBJ1-3
abundance: NA
v_gene: TRBV12-3/TRBV12-4
len: 12
CDR3aa: CASTPSGNTIYF

j_gene: TRBJ1-5
abundance: NA
v_gene: TRBV5-4
len: 15
CDR3aa: CASSFQGDSNQPQHF

j_gene: TRBJ1-2
abundance: NA
v_gene: TRBV28
len: 14
CDR3aa: CASSTTYTEYGYTF

j_gene: TRBJ2-2
abundance: NA
v_gene: TRBV6-4
len: 13
CDR3aa: CASSQGASGELFF

j_gene: TRBJ1-2
abundance: few
v_gene: TRBV7-2
len: 15
CDR3aa: CASSLQGRRENGYTF

j_gene: TRBJ2-7
abundance: NA
v_gene: TRBV27
len: 14
CDR3aa: CASSLGTGAGEQYF

j_gene: TRBJ1-1
abundance: NA
v_gene: TRBV3-1/TRBV3-2
len: 14
CDR3aa: CASSQTGAGTEAFF

j_gene: TRBJ2-3
abundance: NA
v_gene: TRBV12-3/TRBV12-4
len: 13
CDR3aa: CASRETSTDTQYF

j_gene: TRBJ1-2
abundance: NA
v_gene: TRBV4-3
len: 16
CDR3aa: CASSQEVGAANYGYTF

j_gene: TRBJ2-7
abundance: NA
v_gene: TRBV10-3
len: 14
CDR3aa: CAISGLAGAYEQYF

j_gene: TRBJ2-7
abundance: NA
v_gene: TRBV4-3
len: 15
CDR3aa: CASSQDAGGRVEQYF

j_gene: TRBJ1-5
abundance: NA
v_gene: TRBV27
len: 13
CDR3aa: CASSLGAYQPQHF

j_gene: TRBJ1-2
abundance: NA
v_gene: TRBV27
len: 14
CDR3aa: CASSPGDRDLRYTF

j_gene: TRBJ1-4
abundance: NA
v_gene: TRBV19
len: 14
CDR3aa: CASSIGGAREKLFF

j_gene: TRBJ1-2
abundance: NA
v_gene: TRBV6-5
len: 12
CDR3aa: CATEGQGYGYTF

j_gene: TRBJ1-1
abundance: few
v_gene: TRBV5-1
len: 13
CDR3aa: CASSAQGSTEAFF

j_gene: TRBJ1-2
abundance: NA
v_gene: TRBV4-3
len: 15
CDR3aa: CASSQEKSSTMRYTF

j_gene: TRBJ1-5
abundance: NA
v_gene: TRBV6-2/TRBV6-3
len: 14
CDR3aa: CASSYSTGATTQHF

j_gene: TRBJ1-1
abundance: NA
v_gene: TRBV11-3
len: 13
CDR3aa: CASSLNRGTEAFF